This T cell receptor beta chain was obtained from a study of cytomegalovirus exposure and HLA in healthy donors. This clone was seen a single time. Its antigen is unidentified. The PCR contained 60 Vbeta and 13 Jbeta primers. Here immunoSEQ multiplex PCR was the method, and the copy in TCRdb shows in-frame clones only, minus some. The sample shows around 140,000 clones, under 90% of them seen only once. General observations from the study: Three chains tied to CMV proved CMV antigen-specific in vitro. It was in a later analysis that TCR association rates were seen to vary by HLA locus, highest for DRB1 and lowest for HLA-C. Common viral pathogens (according to a later analysis) appeared linked to several of the most significant clusters. A list of about 180 TCR beta chains associated with cytomegalovirus was given.

Trimming pared 0 bases from V and 5 bases from J, leaving 17 bases between. The length of the CDR3 is 16 residues. The germline gives CDR1 SGDLS, CDR2 YYNGEE. Source material: PBMCs. The chain has TRBV9 and TRBJ2-5; TRBD1 might be the D (6 bases). The clonotype was recovered from a male donor in good health and CMV-seronegative. The CDR3 reads CASSVGGRPRGETQYF. Written as DNA, the CDR3 is TGTGCCAGCAGCGTAGGGGGCAGGCCCAGGGGCGAGACCCAGTACTTC.